This T cell receptor beta chain was identified in a study of beta chain features in type 1 diabetes. Whole-study context: All samples together contributed 90 million to 130 million sorted cells for examination. General study findings and limits: PCR might pick shorter templates more often, in the same way for patients and controls. There was a moderate but significant shortening of TCRB CDR3s in all four CD4+ subsets of Type 1 diabetes patients.

As every portion of the isolated RNA was reverse transcribed, the sequencing read expressed TCRB transcripts. Generated by immunoSEQ multiplex PCR, the TCRdb table keeps only in-frame clones and is missing some. The sample has under 200,000 clones, about a tenth seen once; the top ten hold more than 0.4%. A remark on this clone: No antigen is known for it.

With 6 bases clipped from V and 6 bases from J, the junction kept 7 bases outside the gene matches. The CDR3 is 14 residues long. Germline CDR1 reads MGHDK; CDR2 reads SYGVNS. The sequenced sample consisted of central memory CD4+ T cells from blood. The rearrangement links TRBV25-1 to TRBJ1-2, with TRBD1 matching 10 bases. The sequence was obtained from a young man with type 1 diabetes. The CDR3 DNA reads TGTGCCAGCAGCCCGACAGGGGGCTACGATGGCTACACCTTC. Its translation is CASSPTGGYDGYTF.